A single sample is the source of the 14 T cell receptor beta chains below, sequenced in a study of blood T cell repertoires in COVID-19 (dated by TCRdb to about 2020). The library came from the immunoSEQ multiplex PCR assay. The table comes from immuneACCESS by way of TCRdb, which keeps in-frame sequences with V and J called. Part of the clones is missing from these tables; in studies checked, under half for an unresolved V gene and the rest for unknown reasons. In all, the sample holds 200,000 to 250,000 clones, and roughly 86% of those were seen once. Roughly 3% of the sample goes to the ten largest clones. Source material: peripheral blood. The source of these receptors is a woman aged 25 to 39 who had recovered from COVID-19.

The rearrangement joins TRBV13 to TRBJ1-3; D not certain. Trimming removed 6 bases at V and 0 bases at J, with 12 bases between. The CDR3 runs to 15 residues. The germline CDR1 and CDR2 sequences are PRHDT and FYEKMQ (reference sequence). The CDR3 loop reads CASSTGRNSGNTIYF. DNA of the CDR3: TGTGCCAGCAGTACCGGGAGAAACTCTGGAAACACCATATATTTT. The variable domain in full, with the rest retrieved from reference TRBV13 and TRBJ1-3, is AAGVIQSPRHLIKEKRETATLKCYPIPRHDTVYWYQQGPGQDPQFLISFYEKMQSDKGSIPDRFSAQQFSDYHSELNMSSLELGDSALYFCASSTGRNSGNTIYFGEGSWLTVV.

J is TRBJ2-1 and V is TRBV7-2; 10 bases line up with TRBD2. Germline V lookup: CDR1 SGHTA, CDR2 FQGNSA. V shed 5 bases and J 1 base; nucleotides not matched to a gene: 11. This CDR3 is 18 amino acids long. The DNA for the CDR3 is TGTGCCAGCAGCCCGCAGACTACTAGCGGGGTATCCTACAATGAGCAGTTCTTC. Encoded protein: CASSPQTTSGVSYNEQFF.

This sequence joins TRBV7-2 and TRBJ2-3, with TRBD2 as a possible D gene (6 bases). The CDR3 spans 15 residues. Germline assignment: CDR1 SGHTA and CDR2 FQGNSA. V lost 1 base and J 3 bases, leaving 11 bases between the germline ends. Written as DNA, the CDR3 is TGTGCCAGCAGCTTAGACGGCGGGGTAACAGATACGCAGTATTTT. Encoded protein: CASSLDGGVTDTQYF.

The chain couples TRBV27 to TRBJ2-7; 7 bases match TRBD2. V lost 3 bases and J lost 4; bases outside the gene matches: 0. The CDR3 is 12 residues long. From germline, CDR1 is MNHEY and CDR2 SMNVEV (reference sequence). The CDR3 sequence is CASSFGGYEQYF. In DNA form, the CDR3 reads TGTGCCAGCAGTTTCGGGGGGTACGAGCAGTACTTC.

The chain uses TRBV2 and TRBJ2-7; D might be TRBD1 (5 bases). This CDR3 contains 13 residues. CDR1 is SNHLY and CDR2 is FYNNEI in the germline V gene. V was pared by 5 bases and J by 6 bases, with 14 bases between. This CDR3 is CASSSGISGEQYF. CDR3 in DNA: TGTGCCAGCAGTTCAGGGATTTCGGGCGAGCAGTACTTC.

This clone turned up a few times. Other DNA sequences in the same sample also yield this CDR3. The chain uses TRBV5-1 and TRBJ2-3; D gene ambiguous. Germline V lookup: CDR1 SGHRS, CDR2 YFSETQ. This CDR3 is 12 amino acids long. V was shortened by 0 bases and J by 4 bases, with 3 bases between the two germline ends. CDR3: CASSLGADTQYF. DNA for the CDR3: TGCGCCAGCAGCTTGGGCGCAGATACGCAGTATTTT. Complete variable domain (other parts from reference TRBV5-1 and TRBJ2-3): KAGVTQTPRYLIKTRGQQVTLSCSPISGHRSVSWYQQTPGQGLQFLFEYFSETQRNKGNFPGRFSGRQFSNSRSEMNVSTLELGDSALYLCASSLGADTQYFGPGTRLTVL.

The chain joins TRBV5-1 to TRBJ2-5; 7 nucleotides line up with TRBD1. V gave up 8 bases and J gave up 1 base; unmatched junction bases: 5. Germline CDR1 reads SGHRS; CDR2 reads YFSETQ. There are 13 residues in the CDR3. The CDR3 reads CASKGTAQETQYF. The CDR3 nucleotides are TGCGCCAGTAAAGGGACAGCCCAAGAGACCCAGTACTTC.

V usage is TRBV6-6 and J usage is TRBJ2-3; TRBD2 matches at 10 bases. Trimming took 5 bases from V and 2 from J; bases not matched to a gene: 4. There are 15 residues in the CDR3. CDR1 and CDR2 from the germline V gene are MNHNY and SVGAGI (reference sequence). CDR3 coding DNA: TGTGCCAGCAGTCCAAGCGGGGGGGCCACAGATACGCAGTATTTT. This translates into CASSPSGGATDTQYF.

The chain has TRBV2 and TRBJ1-5; 12 bases are shared with TRBD1. V lost 8 bases, J lost 6 bases, and 2 bases stayed unmatched. Germline V gene data show CDR1 as SNHLY and CDR2 as FYNNEI. This CDR3 spans 13 amino acids. CDR3 protein: CASGDRGRQPQHF. DNA of the CDR3: TGTGCCAGCGGGGACAGGGGGCGTCAGCCCCAGCATTTT.

This clone was seen a single time. The V gene is TRBV15, the J gene TRBJ1-5; D not resolved. Trimming took off 5 bases at V and 5 bases at J, with 10 bases between the two ends. Germline V gene sequence: CDR1 LNHNV, CDR2 YYDKDF (reference sequence). The CDR3 has 13 amino acids. As DNA, the CDR3 is TGTGCCACCAGCTTACGGGTTTATCAGCCCCAGCATTTT. Its protein product is CATSLRVYQPQHF. Complete variable domain (other parts from reference TRBV15 and TRBJ1-5): DAMVIQNPRYQVTQFGKPVTLSCSQTLNHNVMYWYQQKSSQAPKLLFHYYDKDFNNEADTPDNFQSRRPNTSFCFLDIRSPGLGDTAMYLCATSLRVYQPQHFGDGTRLSIL.

The V gene is TRBV5-4, the J gene TRBJ1-2; a weak D match, TRBD1 (6 bases). The CDR3 runs to 14 residues. The germline CDR1 and CDR2 sequences are SGHNT and YYREEE (reference sequence). V was cut by 3 bases and J by 2 bases, with 11 bases left in between. CDR3 protein: CASSSGQYNYGYTF. CDR3 bases: TGTGCCAGCAGCTCTGGACAGTACAACTATGGCTACACCTTC.

The chain employs TRBV15 and TRBJ2-1; possibly TRBD1 for D (6 bases). The V end was cut by 4 bases, the J end by 0 bases, with 19 bases between. This CDR3 contains 18 residues. CDR1 and CDR2 (germline): LNHNV, YYDKDF (reference sequence). CDR3 loop: CATSNGTVDRFSYNEQFF. DNA of the CDR3: TGTGCCACCAGCAACGGGACCGTGGACAGATTCTCCTACAATGAGCAGTTCTTC.

V gene TRBV13 combines with J gene TRBJ1-6; the D gene is possibly TRBD1 (5 bases). Germline V gene sequence: CDR1 PRHDT, CDR2 FYEKMQ (reference sequence). CDR3 size: 12 residues. V shed 5 bases and J shed 7 bases, with 6 bases lying between them. In nucleotides, the CDR3 is TGTGCCAGCAGCCGGACAAATTCACCCCTCCACTTT. Protein: CASSRTNSPLHF.

The genes are TRBV5-1 and TRBJ1-5; 9 bases match TRBD1. V shed 5 bases and J 2 bases; nucleotides not matched to a gene: 5. The CDR3 covers 15 residues. CDR1 SGHRS and CDR2 YFSETQ come from the germline V gene. This chain's CDR3 is CASSSGQGGNQPQHF. The CDR3 DNA sequence: TGCGCCAGCAGTTCGGGACAGGGTGGCAATCAGCCCCAGCATTTT.